The sequence of this TCR beta chain was determined in a study of cytomegalovirus exposure and HLA in healthy donors. The CDR3 has 14 residues. V lost 4 bases and J lost 11; bases outside the gene matches: 11. Per germline, CDR1 MNHEY and CDR2 SMNVEV (reference sequence). Study-wide findings and caveats: There were three CMV-associated chains whose specificity for CMV antigens was confirmed in vitro.

The PCR contained 60 Vbeta and 13 Jbeta primers. The assay was immunoSEQ multiplex PCR, and TCRdb's table has in-frame clones only and misses some. Among roughly 100,000 clones listed, approximately 76% were seen once. This clone was counted a single time. Its target is unknown. The sequence derives from a middle-aged man in good health and CMV-seropositive. The sequencing input was PBMCs. The V and J genes are TRBV27 and TRBJ2-3, with 8 nucleotides matching TRBD2. The CDR3 bases are TGTGCCAGCAGTTCGGGACTAGAGGGGATCAAGCAGTATTTT. Translated: CASSSGLEGIKQYF.